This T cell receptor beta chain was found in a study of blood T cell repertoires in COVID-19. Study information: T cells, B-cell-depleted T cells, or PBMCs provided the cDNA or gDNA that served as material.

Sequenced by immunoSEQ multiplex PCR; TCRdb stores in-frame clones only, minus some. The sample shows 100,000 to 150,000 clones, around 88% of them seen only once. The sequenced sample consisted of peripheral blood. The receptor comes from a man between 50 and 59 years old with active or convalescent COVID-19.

CDR3: CASSIEAGTSGGEYTQYF. The CDR3 bases are TGTGCCAGTAGTATAGAGGCCGGGACTAGCGGGGGGGAATATACGCAGTATTTT. The chain uses TRBV19 and TRBJ2-3; TRBD2 agrees at 16 bases. V gave up 0 bases and J gave up 7 bases; unmatched junction bases: 7. Germline-derived CDR1 and CDR2 are LNHDA and SQIVND (reference sequence). The CDR3 loop spans 18 amino acids.